This T cell receptor beta chain was sequenced in a study of T cell responses to AZD1222 COVID-19 vaccine. Germline lookup yields CDR1 MNHEY and CDR2 SMNVEV (reference sequence). V lost 4 bases, J lost 9 bases, and 19 bases lay in between. This CDR3 is built from 15 residues. Assay: immunoSEQ multiplex PCR; the TCRdb copy retains only in-frame clones and omits some. Of some 63,000 clones listed, 84% are singletons. Sequencing used peripheral blood, obtained on day 0 of AZD1222 vaccination. The chain employs TRBV27 and TRBJ2-1; D is uncertain. The TCR comes from an adult in good health. CDR3 residues: CASSSYQPLVREQFF. CDR3 sequence (DNA): TGTGCCAGCAGTTCATACCAACCGTTGGTTCGTGAGCAGTTCTTC.